This T cell receptor beta chain was recorded in a study of OX40 agonist ivuxolimab in advanced cancers. The wider study: Under the entry rules, prior anti-PD-1, anti-PD-L1 or anti-CTLA-4 therapy was allowed, and 40% had some.

Trimming removed 3 bases from V and 9 bases from J; junction bases left unmatched: 10. This CDR3 has 15 amino acids. CDR1 MRHNA and CDR2 SNTAGT come from the germline V gene. Clones were sequenced by immunoSEQ multiplex PCR, and TCRdb holds only the in-frame ones, with some missing. The table lists nearly 85,000 clones, over 80% of them singletons, with approximately 0.79% in the top ten. In the case of this clone: What it binds is not known.

Notes on the study in general: Antigen targets of the expanded peripheral T cells went undetermined. CD8+ T cells (on average) carried more expanded clones than CD4+ T cells.

The sequence was collected from an adult with an advanced solid tumor such as melanoma, head and neck, liver or kidney cancer. The chain recombines TRBV6-4 with TRBJ2-1; TRBD2 aligns across 8 bases. The sample here was CD4+ or CD8+ T cells sorted from blood, taken in a trial of the OX40 agonist ivuxolimab. The CDR3: CASSENGGAGSEQFF. The DNA for the CDR3 is TGTGCCAGCAGTGAGAACGGGGGGGCGGGCTCTGAGCAGTTCTTC.